This note documents a single T cell receptor (beta chain) sequence. What it binds is not known. At the DNA level, this CDR3 is encoded by other sequences in the same sample as well. CDR1 and CDR2 (germline): MNHEY, SMNVEV (reference sequence). V was clipped by 5 bases and J by 1 base; unmatched bases: 4. The CDR3 length is 15 residues. This sample is drawn from a study of pediatric ulcerative colitis. Study background: Most patients had pancolitis, and two had left-sided colitis. Study-wide results and limits: A couple of rectal clonotypes were found only in ulcerative colitis patients, all of them.

Profiled with immunoSEQ multiplex PCR; TCRdb holds only in-frame clones, not every one. Of roughly 64,000 clones listed, 80% to 90% are singletons. This clonotype was obtained from a boy under 18 with severe ulcerative colitis. Input material: blood. The rearrangement uses TRBV27 and TRBJ2-7; 11 bases are a match to TRBD2. In nucleotides, the CDR3 is TGTGCCAGCAGTCTAACTAGCGGGGGTTCCTACGAGCAGTACTTC. Its translation: CASSLTSGGSYEQYF.